The 21 T cell receptor beta chains below all came from one sample that was sequenced in a study of cytomegalovirus exposure and HLA in healthy donors. The PCR was carried out with 60 Vbeta primers and 13 Jbeta primers. Profiled with immunoSEQ multiplex PCR; TCRdb holds only in-frame clones, not every one. Its table lists tens of thousands of clones. Material for sequencing was PBMCs. These receptors originate from a man aged 45-65 years in good health and CMV-seropositive.

The chain recombines TRBV4-3 with TRBJ2-4; D is uncertain. Trimming shortened V by 3 bases and J by 5 bases, and 8 bases separated the two germline ends. Germline CDR1 is LGHNA and CDR2 is YSLEER. The CDR3 is 13 amino acids. CDR3 amino acids: CASSHTAENIQYF. CDR3 nucleotide sequence: TGCGCCAGCAGCCATACAGCTGAAAACATTCAGTACTTC.

This chain joins TRBV9 and TRBJ2-2, with D hard to call. In germline, CDR1 is SGDLS, CDR2 YYNGEE. The V gene lost 0 bases and the J gene lost 7 bases, with 10 bases spanning the gap. This CDR3 comprises 14 residues. CDR3 nucleotide sequence: TGTGCCAGCAGCGTAGGGATAGCCGGCGGGGAGCTGTTTTTT. Protein: CASSVGIAGGELFF.

The chain recombines TRBV4-1 with TRBJ2-5; D gene uncertain. This CDR3 region has 14 residues. V was pared by 1 base and J by 0 bases, with 6 bases between. The V gene's germline CDR1 is MGHRA and CDR2 YSYEKL. The CDR3 DNA sequence: TGCGCCAGCAGCCAAGTAACTTACCAAGAGACCCAGTACTTC. Translation: CASSQVTYQETQYF.

The chain recombines TRBV29-1 with TRBJ2-3, with 10 nucleotides matching TRBD2. With 7 bases clipped from V and 4 bases from J, the junction kept 11 bases outside the gene matches. Germline CDR1 SQVTM, CDR2 ANQGSEA. The CDR3 loop spans 15 amino acids. This CDR3 is CSAEPLAGAADTQYF. The CDR3 DNA sequence: TGCAGCGCCGAGCCCCTAGCGGGAGCAGCAGATACGCAGTATTTT.

The V and J genes are TRBV6-6 and TRBJ1-5; tentative D call: TRBD1 (5 bases). CDR1 MNHNY and CDR2 SVGAGI come from the germline V gene (reference sequence). V was pared by 5 bases and J by 5 bases, with 16 bases between. The CDR3 loop spans 15 amino acids. In DNA form, the CDR3 reads TGTGCCAGCAGTCTCACGGGCAGGGATTATCAGCCCCAGCATTTT. It specifies CASSLTGRDYQPQHF.

This chain links TRBV2 with TRBJ2-5; tentatively, D is TRBD2 (7 bases). V was pared by 8 bases and J by 4 bases, with 11 bases between. CDR1 is SNHLY and CDR2 is FYNNEI in the germline V gene. The CDR3 consists of 12 residues. The CDR3 sequence is CASEGEGETQYF. The CDR3 DNA is TGTGCCAGCGAGGGGGAGGGAGAGACCCAGTACTTC.

The chain combines TRBV18 with TRBJ2-5; 7 bases are shared with TRBD2. The better agreement between TRBJ2-7 and the DNA end casts doubt on the J call. The CDR3 is 15 residues long. Looked up from germline, CDR1 is KGHSH and CDR2 is LQKENI. The CDR3 reads CASSTRAGLEYEQYF. CDR3 nucleotides: TGTGCCAGCTCAACAAGAGCGGGATTGGAGTACGAGCAGTACTTC.

The chain is built from TRBV9 and TRBJ2-1, with D hard to call. Trimming removed 0 bases at V and 0 bases at J, with 13 bases between. Germline CDR1 is SGDLS and CDR2 is YYNGEE. The CDR3 is 17 residues long. CDR3 in DNA: TGTGCCAGCAGCGTAGAAGGAGCGCCCATCTCCTACAATGAGCAGTTCTTC. It is translated as CASSVEGAPISYNEQFF.

The V gene is TRBV19, the J gene TRBJ2-2, with TRBD2 matching 9 bases. After removal of 9 bases from V and 2 bases from J, the junction contained 4 bases not matched to a gene. CDR3 length: 14 amino acids. Germline V gene data show CDR1 as LNHDA and CDR2 as SQIVND (reference sequence). The CDR3 loop is CASRSGGNTGELFF. As DNA, the CDR3 is TGTGCCAGCCGTAGCGGGGGAAACACCGGGGAGCTGTTTTTT.

The J gene is TRBJ1-2, the V gene TRBV28; D gene uncertain. The CDR3 consists of 15 residues. The germline gives CDR1 MDHEN, CDR2 SYDVKM. The germline V and J ends were trimmed by 8 bases and 4 bases, with 20 bases remaining between them. This CDR3 reads CASRPAEAALYGYTF. The CDR3, as DNA: TGTGCCAGCCGTCCTGCTGAAGCTGCCCTCTATGGCTACACCTTC.

The J gene is TRBJ1-2, the V gene TRBV6-5; TRBD1 might be the D (5 bases). The V end lost 6 bases, the J end lost 8 bases, and 19 bases lay between the germline ends. There are 14 residues in the CDR3. Germline V gene lookup returns CDR1 MNHEY and CDR2 SVGAGI. The CDR3 loop reads CASRLYQGFYGYTF. The CDR3 DNA follows: TGTGCCAGCAGACTTTACCAGGGATTTTACGGCTACACCTTC.

The chain employs TRBV4-2 and TRBJ1-2; D gene ambiguous. CDR1 is LGHNA and CDR2 is YNFKEQ in the germline V gene. The V end lost 0 bases, the J end lost 0 bases, and 14 bases lay between the germline ends. The CDR3 is made up of 17 amino acids. The CDR3 coding sequence is TGTGCCAGCAGCCAAGAAGGAGGACCCCGGGCTAACTATGGCTACACCTTC. It translates to CASSQEGGPRANYGYTF.

The chain links TRBV7-2 to TRBJ2-5; TRBD1 aligns across 9 bases. The V and J ends lost 4 bases and 3 bases, in that order; junction bases with no gene match: 9. Germline V gene sequence: CDR1 SGHTA, CDR2 FQGNSA. This CDR3 spans 16 amino acids. The CDR3 sequence is CASSSSSWTGEETQYF. DNA for the CDR3: TGTGCCAGCAGCTCCTCTAGTTGGACAGGGGAAGAGACCCAGTACTTC. The full variable domain, its missing parts supplied by reference TRBV7-2 and TRBJ2-5, is GAGVSQSPSNKVTEKGKDVELRCDPISGHTALYWYRQSLGQGLEFLIYFQGNSAPDKSGLPSDRFSAERTGGSVSTLTIQRTQQEDSAVYLCASSSSSWTGEETQYFGPGTRLLVL.

J is TRBJ2-1 and V is TRBV7-2, with TRBD2 matching 8 bases. Germline CDR1 is SGHTA and CDR2 is FQGNSA. This CDR3 contains 14 residues. V shed 5 bases and J 7 bases; nucleotides not matched to a gene: 7. This CDR3 reads CASSNLREVNEQFF. As DNA, the CDR3 is TGTGCCAGCAGCAATCTGCGGGAGGTTAATGAGCAGTTCTTC. Combining the CDR3 with reference TRBV7-2 and TRBJ2-1 gives the whole variable domain GAGVSQSPSNKVTEKGKDVELRCDPISGHTALYWYRQSLGQGLEFLIYFQGNSAPDKSGLPSDRFSAERTGGSVSTLTIQRTQQEDSAVYLCASSNLREVNEQFFGPGTRLTVL.

A word on this clone: Other DNA sequences within the sample encode an identical CDR3. The V and J genes are TRBV7-6 and TRBJ1-1; the D is unclear. Looked up from germline, CDR1 is SGHVS and CDR2 is FNYEAQ. V lost 3 bases and J lost 5, with 10 bases in between. This CDR3 spans 13 amino acids. CDR3 sequence: CASSLTGRTEAFF. For the CDR3, the DNA is TGTGCCAGCAGCTTGACGGGGAGAACTGAAGCTTTCTTT.

This chain connects TRBV7-8 to TRBJ2-1, with 9 positions matching TRBD2. Unmatched junction bases numbered 4, after V lost 3 bases and J lost 13 bases. The CDR3 has 12 amino acids. CDR1 is SGHVS and CDR2 is FQNEAQ in the germline V gene. The DNA for the CDR3 is TGTGCCAGCAGCTTGGGCGGGAGGGCCCAGTTCTTC. It translates to CASSLGGRAQFF.

This chain joins TRBV7-9 and TRBJ1-3; 8 bases are shared with TRBD1. This CDR3 is 19 amino acids long. J was trimmed by 0 bases and V by 4 bases; bases with no gene match: 14. Germline V CDR1 and CDR2: SEHNR, FQNEAQ (reference sequence). CDR3 region: CASSSRTGRGAYSGNTIYF. The DNA for the CDR3 is TGTGCCAGCAGCTCACGGACAGGGCGAGGGGCTTACTCTGGAAACACCATATATTTT. The full variable domain, with the rest looked up from reference TRBV7-9 and TRBJ1-3, is DTGVSQNPRHKITKRGQNVTFRCDPISEHNRLYWYRQTLGQGPEFLTYFQNEAQLEKSRLLSDRFSAERPKGSFSTLEIQRTEQGDSAMYLCASSSRTGRGAYSGNTIYFGEGSWLTVV.

The V and J genes are TRBV19 and TRBJ2-2; the match to TRBD2 covers 8 bases. The J segment lost 4 bases and the V segment lost 6 bases, leaving 7 bases of the junction unmatched. The CDR3 has 15 residues. The germline V gene encodes CDR1 LNHDA and CDR2 SQIVND (reference sequence). CDR3 DNA: TGTGCCAGTAGGCCTTTAGCGGGAAGCACCGGGGAGCTGTTTTTT. Translating gives CASRPLAGSTGELFF.

J is TRBJ2-2 and V is TRBV5-4, with a weak D call TRBD2 (6 bases). Between the trimmed V and J ends, which lost 4 bases and 3 bases, there was a span of 10 bases. CDR3 length equals 14 residues. From germline, CDR1 is SGHNT and CDR2 YYREEE (reference sequence). The CDR3 bases are TGTGCCAGCAGCCCGGGACTTTACACCGGGGAGCTGTTTTTT. It yields the protein CASSPGLYTGELFF.

The V gene is TRBV11-2, the J gene TRBJ1-2; D is undetermined. CDR3 size: 12 residues. Germline V gives CDR1 SGHAT, CDR2 FQNNGV. V dropped 5 bases and J dropped 5 bases, with 9 bases sitting between them. CDR3 DNA: TGTGCCAGCAGCGCTACTTCTTATGGCTACACCTTC. Encoded protein: CASSATSYGYTF.

The chain carries TRBV5-4 and TRBJ2-7; TRBD1 aligns across 8 bases. CDR3 length equals 15 residues. Germline CDR1 reads SGHNT; CDR2 reads YYREEE (reference sequence). The V and J ends lost 4 bases and 3 bases, in that order; junction bases with no gene match: 9. CDR3 sequence (DNA): TGTGCCAGCAGCCCGGACAGGGAGTTCAGCTACGAGCAGTACGTC. Protein: CASSPDREFSYEQYV.